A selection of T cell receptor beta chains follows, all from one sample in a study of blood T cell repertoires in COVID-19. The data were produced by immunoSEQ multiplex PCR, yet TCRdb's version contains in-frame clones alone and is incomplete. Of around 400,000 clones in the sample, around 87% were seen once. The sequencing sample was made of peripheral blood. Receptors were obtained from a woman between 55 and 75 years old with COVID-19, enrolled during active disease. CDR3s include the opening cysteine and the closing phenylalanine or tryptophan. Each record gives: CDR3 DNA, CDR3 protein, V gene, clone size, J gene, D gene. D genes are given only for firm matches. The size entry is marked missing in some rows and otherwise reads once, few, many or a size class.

cdr3_nt: TGTGCCAGTAGTAGGACAGGGGGTTTTGAAAAACTGTTTTTT; cdr3_aa: CASSRTGGFEKLFF; v_call: TRBV19; clone_size: -; j_call: TRBJ1-4; d_call: TRBD1
cdr3_nt: TGTGCCAGCAGCTTAAACGGTCGGGATTTGAGTGAGCAGTACTTC; cdr3_aa: CASSLNGRDLSEQYF; v_call: TRBV7-6; clone_size: once; j_call: TRBJ2-7; d_call: -
cdr3_nt: TGTGCCAGCAGCTCTTGGACAGGGGGCTCCTACAATGAGCAGTTCTTC; cdr3_aa: CASSSWTGGSYNEQFF; v_call: TRBV28; clone_size: -; j_call: TRBJ2-1; d_call: TRBD1
cdr3_nt: TGTGCCAGTCAGACAGGGACGGGGGAGCAGTACTTC; cdr3_aa: CASQTGTGEQYF; v_call: TRBV28; clone_size: few; j_call: TRBJ2-7; d_call: TRBD1
cdr3_nt: TGTGCCAGCAGTCCCCGGACTAGCGGGGTGAGGAATGAGCAGTTCTTC; cdr3_aa: CASSPRTSGVRNEQFF; v_call: TRBV28; clone_size: -; j_call: TRBJ2-1; d_call: TRBD2
cdr3_nt: TGTGCCATCAGTGTTCTAGCGGGGGGAGGTCAAGAGACCCAGTACTTC; cdr3_aa: CAISVLAGGGQETQYF; v_call: TRBV10-3; clone_size: -; j_call: TRBJ2-5; d_call: TRBD2
cdr3_nt: TGTGCCAGTAGTACGCCGGGACAGACTGGAAACACCATATATTTT; cdr3_aa: CASSTPGQTGNTIYF; v_call: TRBV19; clone_size: -; j_call: TRBJ1-3; d_call: TRBD1
cdr3_nt: TGCGCCAGCAGCCGGAGACTAGCGGGGGGGTTACTAGAGACCCAGTACTTC; cdr3_aa: CASSRRLAGGLLETQYF; v_call: TRBV5-1; clone_size: -; j_call: TRBJ2-5; d_call: TRBD2
cdr3_nt: TGTGCCAGCAGCGTAGAAGCAGGGGGTAGCTCCTACGAGCAGTACTTC; cdr3_aa: CASSVEAGGSSYEQYF; v_call: TRBV9; clone_size: -; j_call: TRBJ2-7; d_call: TRBD1
cdr3_nt: TGTGCCAGCTCATCTCAGCGGGGGGGCAACACAGATACGCAGTATTTT; cdr3_aa: CASSSQRGGNTDTQYF; v_call: TRBV18; clone_size: once; j_call: TRBJ2-3; d_call: TRBD2
cdr3_nt: TGTGCCATCAAACAGAGCATCTCTGGAAACACCATATATTTT; cdr3_aa: CAIKQSISGNTIYF; v_call: TRBV18; clone_size: -; j_call: TRBJ1-3; d_call: -
cdr3_nt: TGTGCCAGCAGCTTAGTGAAGGGAGAGGAAGGTGGCTACACCTTC; cdr3_aa: CASSLVKGEEGGYTF; v_call: TRBV7-9; clone_size: -; j_call: TRBJ1-2; d_call: -
cdr3_nt: TGTGCCAGCCGGGACTACACAGATACGCAGTATTTT; cdr3_aa: CASRDYTDTQYF; v_call: TRBV19; clone_size: -; j_call: TRBJ2-3; d_call: TRBD2
cdr3_nt: TGTGCCAGCAGCCCGGACAGGGGTTTCGATGGCTACACCTTC; cdr3_aa: CASSPDRGFDGYTF; v_call: TRBV5-4; clone_size: -; j_call: TRBJ1-2; d_call: TRBD1
cdr3_nt: TGTGCCAGCAGCTTAGGGACAGGGGTGTTCGAGCAGTTCTTC; cdr3_aa: CASSLGTGVFEQFF; v_call: TRBV11-2; clone_size: -; j_call: TRBJ2-1; d_call: TRBD1
cdr3_nt: TGTGCCAGCAGCTTAGTATGGCAGGGGCTCTATGGCTACACCTTC; cdr3_aa: CASSLVWQGLYGYTF; v_call: TRBV7-8; clone_size: once; j_call: TRBJ1-2; d_call: -
cdr3_nt: TGTGCCAGCAGCCAACTTCAGACAGCAGCTCCGCACACCTTC; cdr3_aa: CASSQLQTAAPHTF; v_call: TRBV3-1/TRBV3-2; clone_size: -; j_call: TRBJ1-2; d_call: -
cdr3_nt: TGTGCCAGCAGTTACTCGGTGGCGTTGAGGTCTTATGGCTACACCTTC; cdr3_aa: CASSYSVALRSYGYTF; v_call: TRBV6-5; clone_size: -; j_call: TRBJ1-2; d_call: -
cdr3_nt: TGTGCCTGGGCGGGACAGGCGGCCACCGTGGTATTAACCTTC; cdr3_aa: CAWAGQAATVVLTF; v_call: TRBV30; clone_size: -; j_call: TRBJ1-2; d_call: TRBD1
cdr3_nt: TGTGCCAGCAGCCATGGGCAAGGGGTCGAGCAGTACTTC; cdr3_aa: CASSHGQGVEQYF; v_call: TRBV14; clone_size: -; j_call: TRBJ2-7; d_call: -
cdr3_nt: TGTGCCAGCAGCCGACTCCTCCCCGGGACTAGCGGGCCGGGTACGCAGTATTTT; cdr3_aa: CASSRLLPGTSGPGTQYF; v_call: TRBV4-2; clone_size: -; j_call: TRBJ2-3; d_call: TRBD2
cdr3_nt: TGTGCCAGCAGTTTATCTGGAGCGGGGGACAAGACCAATGAGCAGTTCTTC; cdr3_aa: CASSLSGAGDKTNEQFF; v_call: TRBV27; clone_size: -; j_call: TRBJ2-1; d_call: TRBD2
cdr3_nt: TGTGCCAGCAGCGAGAGCCCCAGGGGCCCGTACTTC; cdr3_aa: CASSESPRGPYF; v_call: TRBV3-1/TRBV3-2; clone_size: -; j_call: TRBJ2-5; d_call: -
cdr3_nt: TGCGCCAGCAGCCGAGGCGGAGTGCAGGGGGCTACAGATACGCAGTATTTT; cdr3_aa: CASSRGGVQGATDTQYF; v_call: TRBV4-1; clone_size: -; j_call: TRBJ2-3; d_call: TRBD1
cdr3_nt: TGTGCCAGCAGCTTGATCGTGACTATGGGGGAGCTGTTTTTT; cdr3_aa: CASSLIVTMGELFF; v_call: TRBV5-5; clone_size: -; j_call: TRBJ2-2; d_call: -
cdr3_nt: TGTGCCAGCAGTTTTTCCCTAGTGACAGCTCCTATCAAGGGCTACACCTTC; cdr3_aa: CASSFSLVTAPIKGYTF; v_call: TRBV28; clone_size: -; j_call: TRBJ1-2; d_call: -
cdr3_nt: TGTGCCAGCAGCTTGGTGAGGCCCGGCGGCACCGGGGAGCTGTTTTTT; cdr3_aa: CASSLVRPGGTGELFF; v_call: TRBV5-8; clone_size: -; j_call: TRBJ2-2; d_call: -
cdr3_nt: TGTGCCAGCAGTTATTCGGGCCCCCAAGGAGGTCAGCCCCAGCATTTT; cdr3_aa: CASSYSGPQGGQPQHF; v_call: TRBV6-6; clone_size: -; j_call: TRBJ1-5; d_call: -
cdr3_nt: TGTGCCAGTAGCAGGTCACAGGGAGTAGGTTCACCCCTCCACTTT; cdr3_aa: CASSRSQGVGSPLHF; v_call: TRBV19; clone_size: -; j_call: TRBJ1-6; d_call: -
cdr3_nt: TGTGCCAGCAGCTTAGCGTTAGGGGCCATCCCAGAGGCCCAGTACTTC; cdr3_aa: CASSLALGAIPEAQYF; v_call: TRBV7-9; clone_size: -; j_call: TRBJ2-5; d_call: -
cdr3_nt: TGTGCCAGTAGGCCGAGTGGGGGCCTGAACACTGAAGCTTTCTTT; cdr3_aa: CASRPSGGLNTEAFF; v_call: TRBV19; clone_size: few; j_call: TRBJ1-1; d_call: -
cdr3_nt: TGTGCCAGCAGCACCCGACAGGGTGATTCACCCCTCCACTTT; cdr3_aa: CASSTRQGDSPLHF; v_call: TRBV3-1/TRBV3-2; clone_size: -; j_call: TRBJ1-6; d_call: TRBD1
cdr3_nt: TGCGCCAGCAGCCAGACAGGGGACGATCAGCCCCAGCATTTT; cdr3_aa: CASSQTGDDQPQHF; v_call: TRBV4-1; clone_size: -; j_call: TRBJ1-5; d_call: TRBD1
cdr3_nt: TGTGCCAGCAGAACAGGACTGAACACTGAAGCTTTCTTT; cdr3_aa: CASRTGLNTEAFF; v_call: TRBV27; clone_size: -; j_call: TRBJ1-1; d_call: -
cdr3_nt: TGTGCCAGCATGAGACAGGCCGCCTATGGCTACACCTTC; cdr3_aa: CASMRQAAYGYTF; v_call: TRBV2; clone_size: -; j_call: TRBJ1-2; d_call: -
cdr3_nt: TGTGCCAGCAAAGGGACAGGGATGTACCAAGAGACCCAGTACTTC; cdr3_aa: CASKGTGMYQETQYF; v_call: TRBV6-6; clone_size: -; j_call: TRBJ2-5; d_call: TRBD1
cdr3_nt: TGTGCCAGCAGTTACTCGGGGACAGGAGCCGGAAACACCATATATTTT; cdr3_aa: CASSYSGTGAGNTIYF; v_call: TRBV6-5; clone_size: once; j_call: TRBJ1-3; d_call: TRBD1
cdr3_nt: TGTGCCAGTATGGACAGGGACTCACCCCTCCACTTT; cdr3_aa: CASMDRDSPLHF; v_call: TRBV27; clone_size: -; j_call: TRBJ1-6; d_call: TRBD1
cdr3_nt: TGTGCCAGCAGTCCCCGCGGATCGGGGGGGGACGAGCAGTACTTC; cdr3_aa: CASSPRGSGGDEQYF; v_call: TRBV6-5; clone_size: -; j_call: TRBJ2-7; d_call: TRBD2
cdr3_nt: TGTGCCAGCTCACCGCGTCGCGAGACAGGGGATACCAATGAGCAGTTCTTC; cdr3_aa: CASSPRRETGDTNEQFF; v_call: TRBV18; clone_size: -; j_call: TRBJ2-1; d_call: TRBD1
cdr3_nt: TGCAGTGCTAGTCCTAGCGGGGGTACAGATACGCAGTATTTT; cdr3_aa: CSASPSGGTDTQYF; v_call: TRBV20-1; clone_size: -; j_call: TRBJ2-3; d_call: TRBD2